Each of the 25 T cell receptor beta chains below was sequenced from the same sample in a study of human CD8 memory T cell subsets. Scientists made TCR beta libraries using UMI-labeled 5' RACE. TCRdb re-called the 5' RACE reads; every CDR3 protein appears as one record, without DNA. This sample's table has around 11,000 distinct CDR3 sequences. Sequenced: CD8+ T cells from PBMCs. The receptors were gathered from a human donor in good health.

The chain couples TRBV6-6 to TRBJ1-2; without DNA, the TCRdb call of TRBD1 cannot be checked. The germline gives CDR1 MNHNY, CDR2 SVGAGI (reference sequence). The CDR3 is 16 amino acids. CDR3 protein: CASSFTDRGQDYGYTF.

The chain has TRBV5-6 and TRBJ2-7; the TRBD2 assignment by TCRdb is unverifiable without DNA. The CDR3 sequence is 17 residues long. Germline lookup yields CDR1 SGHDT and CDR2 YYEEEE. The CDR3 sequence is CASSLGVAGIASYEQYF.

V and J are TRBV19 and TRBJ2-7; the D gene TCRdb calls, TRBD1, cannot be checked with no DNA. Germline V gene data show CDR1 as LNHDA and CDR2 as SQIVND (reference sequence). The CDR3 is 16 residues long. CDR3 residues: CASSKDRDTEADEQYF.

Considering frequency, this clonotype is medium-sized. V gene TRBV24-1 combines with J gene TRBJ2-2; TCRdb outputs TRBD1, but without DNA this stays unchecked. Per germline, CDR1 KGHDR and CDR2 SFDVKD. The CDR3 length is 16 residues. CDR3 amino acids: CATSEPGQGTTGELFF.

By frequency, this clonotype is medium-sized. The J gene is TRBJ2-4, the V gene TRBV28; without DNA, the TCRdb call of TRBD2 cannot be checked. From germline, CDR1 is MDHEN and CDR2 SYDVKM. The CDR3 is 18 amino acids. The CDR3 reads CASSLSVATSGPKNIQYF.

The chain carries TRBV12-3 or TRBV12-4 and TRBJ2-7; TCRdb returns TRBD1, unconfirmable since there is no DNA. The CDR3 is made up of 14 amino acids. The CDR3 sequence is CASSPAGQGQGQYF.

CDR3 amino acids: CASSLTRDSTYEQYF. The chain links TRBV4-1 to TRBJ2-7; TCRdb outputs TRBD1, but without DNA this stays unchecked. The CDR3 extends over 15 amino acids. CDR1 and CDR2 from the germline V gene are MGHRA and YSYEKL.

This clonotype registers medium-sized by frequency. The J gene is TRBJ2-1, the V gene TRBV7-9; TCRdb designates TRBD1, a call that cannot be tested without DNA. CDR3 length: 15 amino acids. The germline CDR1 and CDR2 sequences are SEHNR and FQNEAQ (reference sequence). The CDR3: CASSSGTAINNEQFF.

The chain recombines TRBV2 with TRBJ1-1. This CDR3 is built from 11 residues. Germline V gene sequence: CDR1 SNHLY, CDR2 FYNNEI. The CDR3 sequence: CASSGWTEAFF.

The genes are TRBV7-8 and TRBJ2-2; TCRdb's assignment of TRBD1 cannot be checked, as there is no DNA. In germline, CDR1 is SGHVS, CDR2 FQNEAQ. CDR3 length equals 15 residues. CDR3 amino acids: CASSNHRENTGELFF.

The V gene is TRBV5-1, the J gene TRBJ2-2; absent DNA, TCRdb's TRBD2 call cannot be checked. The CDR3 contains 15 residues. Germline V gene lookup returns CDR1 SGHRS and CDR2 YFSETQ. CDR3 protein: CASSVWGVGTGELFF.

The rearrangement links TRBV15 to TRBJ2-2; TCRdb selects TRBD2, and the lack of DNA leaves this call unchecked. The length of the CDR3 is 17 residues. The germline V gene encodes CDR1 LNHNV and CDR2 YYDKDF (reference sequence). Here the CDR3 reads CATSRRKSGIDAGELFF.

The rearrangement uses TRBV7-8 and TRBJ1-3; absent DNA, TCRdb's TRBD1 call cannot be checked. CDR3 size: 14 residues. Germline CDR1 reads SGHVS; CDR2 reads FQNEAQ. The CDR3 reads CASSDTYSGNTIYF.

The rearrangement links TRBV19 to TRBJ2-5; lacking DNA, the TRBD1 call made by TCRdb goes unchecked. The CDR3 has 15 residues. In germline, CDR1 is LNHDA, CDR2 SQIVND (reference sequence). CDR3 loop: CASSISGNTVETQYF. The full variable domain, with the rest looked up from reference TRBV19 and TRBJ2-5, is DGGITQSPKYLFRKEGQNVTLSCEQNLNHDAMYWYRQDPGQGLRLIYYSQIVNDFQKGDIAEGYSVSREKKESFPLTVTSAQKNPTAFYLCASSISGNTVETQYFGPGTRLLVL.

The V gene is TRBV20-1, the J gene TRBJ2-7; the D call of TRBD2 rests on TCRdb alone, since no DNA is present to check it. The CDR3 is 13 amino acids. Per germline, CDR1 DFQATT and CDR2 SNEGSKA (reference sequence). Here the CDR3 reads CSATRSSSYEQYF.

CDR3 loop: CASSLGHRDRALTIYF. The chain is built from TRBV5-1 and TRBJ1-3; TCRdb's D call of TRBD1 is untestable without DNA. This CDR3 is built from 16 residues. From germline, CDR1 is SGHRS and CDR2 YFSETQ.

The rearrangement uses TRBV5-5 and TRBJ2-7. Germline CDR1 and CDR2: SGHKS and YYEKEE (reference sequence). The CDR3 has 11 amino acids. This CDR3 is CASSHQVEQYF.

The V call is TRBV3-1, the J call TRBJ2-1; TCRdb outputs TRBD1, but without DNA this stays unchecked. Germline V CDR1 and CDR2: LGHDT, YNNKEL (reference sequence). The CDR3 has 17 residues. The CDR3 reads CASTGGSLKSSYNEQFF.

The V gene is TRBV7-9, the J gene TRBJ2-1; the D call of TRBD2 rests on TCRdb alone, since no DNA is present to check it. The CDR3 is made up of 13 amino acids. Germline V lookup: CDR1 SEHNR, CDR2 FQNEAQ (reference sequence). CDR3 amino acids: CASSLGGPRKQFF.

The rearrangement joins TRBV28 to TRBJ2-1. CDR3 length: 15 residues. Looked up from germline, CDR1 is MDHEN and CDR2 is SYDVKM. The CDR3 spells CASSLVAGDHNEQFF.

The rearrangement uses TRBV7-2 and TRBJ1-2. The CDR3 has 12 amino acids. Germline values: CDR1 SGHTA, CDR2 FQGNSA. The CDR3 sequence is CASRPGNYGYTF.

The chain carries TRBV30 and TRBJ2-7. CDR1 and CDR2 (germline): GTSNPN, SVGIG (reference sequence). The CDR3 is 15 residues long. CDR3 protein: CAWSSNYHAAYEQYF.

This chain links TRBV7-2 with TRBJ2-5; absent DNA, TCRdb's TRBD2 call cannot be checked. Germline-derived CDR1 and CDR2 are SGHTA and FQGNSA. This CDR3 contains 15 residues. This CDR3 is CASSLYGGVLETQYF.

The V gene is TRBV27, the J gene TRBJ2-2; TCRdb's D gene call, TRBD2, goes unchecked for lack of DNA. This CDR3 comprises 16 residues. Germline CDR1 MNHEY, CDR2 SMNVEV (reference sequence). CDR3 sequence: CASSIISGIDTGELFF.

V and J are TRBV7-9 and TRBJ1-4. In germline, CDR1 is SEHNR, CDR2 FQNEAQ (reference sequence). CDR3 length equals 15 residues. The CDR3 loop reads CASSFVGGPYEKLFF.